The sequence of this TCR beta chain was determined in a study of blood T cell repertoires in COVID-19. Turning to the study itself: In each case, the material was cDNA or gDNA derived from T cells, B-cell-depleted T cells, or PBMCs.

The method was immunoSEQ multiplex PCR; TCRdb's version includes in-frame clones alone and lacks a portion of them. The profile shows about 210,000 clones, about 88% of them singletons. The V segment lost 4 bases and the J segment 0 bases; nucleotides outside the gene matches: 6. The CDR3 spans 15 residues. In germline, CDR1 is SGHNT, CDR2 YYREEE (reference sequence). Sample: peripheral blood. The source is a man in his 70s with acute or convalescent COVID-19. The chain employs TRBV5-4 and TRBJ1-1; 7 bases align to TRBD1. The CDR3 loop reads CASSPGQDLNTEAFF. As DNA, the CDR3 is TGTGCCAGCAGCCCCGGACAGGATTTGAACACTGAAGCTTTCTTT.